This passage covers 10 T cell receptor beta chains from one sample sequenced in a study of cytomegalovirus exposure and HLA in healthy donors. This table comes from immunoSEQ multiplex PCR, and its TCRdb copy is limited to in-frame clones, with some not included. The data contain fewer than 200,000 clones, about 86% of them seen just once; the ten biggest clones take up roughly 1.5%. The sequenced sample was PBMCs. These receptors were taken from a woman in her twenties or thirties in good health and CMV-seronegative.

V and J are TRBV7-6 and TRBJ2-5; weak D call: TRBD1 (5 bases). Between the trimmed V and J ends, which lost 4 bases and 3 bases, there was a span of 9 bases. This CDR3 spans 13 amino acids. The germline V gene has CDR1 SGHVS and CDR2 FNYEAQ. Here the CDR3 DNA reads TGTGCCAGCAGCTCACAAGGGGAAGAGACCCAGTACTTC. Translating it yields CASSSQGEETQYF.

This chain joins TRBV27 and TRBJ1-2; possibly TRBD1 for D (6 bases). There are 14 residues in the CDR3. V lost 3 bases to trimming and J lost 3 bases, with 11 bases between them. Germline V lookup: CDR1 MNHEY, CDR2 SMNVEV (reference sequence). CDR3 region: CASSFRGQYYGYTF. CDR3 DNA: TGTGCCAGCAGTTTTAGAGGACAGTACTATGGCTACACCTTC.

As concerns this clone: The germline gene is not matched at one end of the junction; a read error may be the cause. The CDR3 DNA follows: TGCAGCGTTGAAGAGACAGGTTACTACGGCTACACCTTC. This codes for CSVEETGYYGYTF. The J gene is TRBJ1-2, the V gene TRBV29-1; D is perhaps TRBD1 (6 bases). The CDR3 loop spans 13 amino acids. Germline-derived CDR1 and CDR2 are SQVTM and ANQGSEA.

The chain carries TRBV6-5 and TRBJ1-6; no definite D call. The CDR3 covers 14 residues. The V and J ends lost 3 bases and 3 bases respectively, with 6 bases between them. Germline V gene lookup returns CDR1 MNHEY and CDR2 SVGAGI. DNA for the CDR3: TGTGCCAGCAGTTATGAGAACTATAATTCACCCCTCCACTTT. Amino acids: CASSYENYNSPLHF.

The chain links TRBV6-5 to TRBJ2-7; D is possibly TRBD1 (5 bases). The CDR3 length is 14 residues. The ends were cut back, 1 base at V and 3 bases at J, with 10 bases in the middle. The germline gives CDR1 MNHEY, CDR2 SVGAGI. The CDR3 is CASSYWQGDYEQYF. The CDR3 DNA is TGTGCCAGCAGTTACTGGCAGGGCGACTACGAGCAGTACTTC.

By share of the sample, this clone is large. This sequence joins TRBV7-6 and TRBJ2-7; unclear D gene. The CDR3 consists of 12 residues. The ends were cut back, 5 bases at V and 3 bases at J, with 8 bases in the middle. Germline V gene sequence: CDR1 SGHVS, CDR2 FNYEAQ. The CDR3 here is CASSDDIYEQYF. CDR3 nucleotide sequence: TGTGCCAGCAGCGACGACATCTACGAGCAGTACTTC. Looking up the rest from reference TRBV7-6 and TRBJ2-7 gives the full variable domain: GAGVSQSPRYKVTKRGQDVALRCDPISGHVSLYWYRQALGQGPEFLTYFNYEAQQDKSGLPNDRFSAERPEGSISTLTIQRTEQRDSAMYRCASSDDIYEQYFGPGTRLTVT.

This clone was detected once. V is TRBV7-8 and J is TRBJ1-6; D might be TRBD1 (5 bases). The CDR3 runs 16 residues. Germline lookup yields CDR1 SGHVS and CDR2 FQNEAQ. The V gene lost 1 base and the J gene lost 2 bases, with 9 bases spanning the gap. Here the CDR3 reads CASSLGRGAYNSPLHF. The CDR3 DNA follows: TGTGCCAGCAGCTTAGGTCGGGGGGCCTATAATTCACCCCTCCACTTT.

The V and J genes are TRBV5-6 and TRBJ1-2; maybe TRBD1 (5 bases). The germline V gene encodes CDR1 SGHDT and CDR2 YYEEEE. The CDR3 runs to 15 residues. The ends were cut back, 1 base at V and 2 bases at J, with 12 bases in the middle. CDR3 in DNA: TGTGCCAGCAGCTTGATCAGTAGGGGAAACTATGGCTACACCTTC. Protein product: CASSLISRGNYGYTF. Supplemented by reference TRBV5-6 and TRBJ1-2, the full variable domain reads DAGVTQSPTHLIKTRGQQVTLRCSPKSGHDTVSWYQQALGQGPQFIFQYYEEEERQRGNFPDRFSGHQFPNYSSELNVNALLLGDSALYLCASSLISRGNYGYTFGSGTRLTVV.

The table lists this clone with a few counts. V and J are TRBV7-9 and TRBJ1-2; 8 bases align to TRBD1. The CDR3 loop spans 14 amino acids. V lost 5 bases to trimming and J lost 4 bases; unmatched junction nucleotides: 6. CDR1 is SEHNR and CDR2 is FQNEAQ in the germline V gene (reference sequence). The CDR3 spells CASSQRQGFYGYTF. The CDR3, as DNA: TGTGCCAGCAGCCAGAGACAGGGGTTCTATGGCTACACCTTC.

Only a few counts were recorded for this clone. Different DNA sequences within this sample yield the same CDR3. Here the CDR3 reads CASSLGQGANYGYTF. The CDR3 region has the DNA TGTGCCAGCAGCTTAGGACAGGGGGCGAACTATGGCTACACCTTC. The V gene is TRBV7-9, the J gene TRBJ1-2; 10 nucleotides agree with TRBD1. The V gene's germline CDR1 is SEHNR and CDR2 FQNEAQ (reference sequence). Losses at the gene ends were 1 base for V and 2 bases for J; bases not matched to a gene: 1. The CDR3 covers 15 residues.